This entry concerns a single T cell receptor (beta chain). Its antigen is not known. The entry originates in a study of radiation and T cells in renal cell carcinoma. As for the study in general: Nephrectomy followed 15 Gy stereotactic body radiation by 4 weeks. Study results and limitations: In blood, top tumor clones expanded by 2 weeks, shrinking by 4. No pretreatment tumor biopsies were available for baseline clonotypes.

The junction had 6 bases not matched to a gene; V was cut back by 4 bases and J by 4 bases. This CDR3 region has 14 residues. The germline V gene has CDR1 SGHTA and CDR2 FQGNSA. Indicated time point: blood 2 weeks post-SBRT. Treatment meaning: 15 Gy SBRT to primary tumor, nephrectomy 4 weeks later. Profiling relied on immunoSEQ multiplex PCR, and the TCRdb table lists in-frame clones only, not all of them. The data contain about 150,000 clones, roughly 87% of them singletons. The chain employs TRBV7-2 and TRBJ1-1, with 7 nucleotides matching TRBD1. This clonotype originated in a woman between 50 and 59 years old with renal cell carcinoma. The sequencing used blood, collected from a patient whose treatment included radiotherapy and nephrectomy. In nucleotides, the CDR3 is TGTGCCAGCAGCTCACAGGGGTCGGGCACTGAAGCTTTCTTT. This gives the protein CASSSQGSGTEAFF.